This T cell receptor beta chain stems from a study of patients and donors after allogeneic stem cell transplantation. Germline lookup yields CDR1 MNHNS and CDR2 SASEGT. Losses at the gene ends were 8 bases for V and 0 bases for J; bases not matched to a gene: 3. The CDR3 is made up of 15 amino acids. This clonotype was seen more than once but under ten times. TCRdb processed the RT-PCR reads anew with MiXCR; each CDR3 protein has one entry. In the table there are about 110,000 distinct CDR3 sequences, roughly 35% of which are singletons. Material: blood, either unsorted or a sorted T cell fraction (not recorded which). The chain joins TRBV6-1 to TRBJ2-1, with 11 bases that match TRBD2. This receptor was taken from a human donor who was either an allogeneic HSCT recipient or a stem cell or donor lymphocyte infusion donor (not recorded which). It is not recorded whose cells these are; they may come from a transplant donor. The CDR3 protein is CASDTSGSSYNEQFF. The CDR3 DNA reads as TGTGCCAGCGATACTAGCGGGAGCTCCTACAATGAGCAGTTCTTC.